A single sample gave rise to the 12 T cell receptor beta chains below, sequenced in a study of tissue T cells after allogeneic stem cell transplantation. Clones were read by immunoSEQ multiplex PCR, and TCRdb kept only the in-frame ones, dropping some. The sample comprises roughly 50,000 clones, over 70% of which are singletons, and about 0.55% rests with the top ten. Material for sequencing was sorted cells pooled from one or two spleens. These receptors came from a pool of C57BL/6 mice in good health.

As concerns this clone: Mouse gene names and germline throughout. From the germline J gene comes the end of the CDR3, since the read stops 1 residue before it. This chain joins TRBV20 and TRBJ2-7; D is possibly TRBD1 (5 bases). CDR3 size: 13 residues. V lost 3 bases, J lost 3 bases, and 12 bases lay in between. Germline CDR1 is GFQATS and CDR2 is STVNSAI. The CDR3 reads CGASPRQIYEQYF. The sequenced CDR3 bases are TGTGGTGCTAGCCCCCGACAGATCTATGAACAGTAC.

This clone has more than one count but fewer than ten. All gene names here are mouse names. The read ends 1 residue before the CDR3 terminus; that terminus is restored from the germline J gene. The V call is TRBV13-3, the J call TRBJ2-7; D gene ambiguous. Trimming removed 2 bases from V and 1 base from J, with 7 bases in between. Germline V gene data show CDR1 as NNHDY and CDR2 as SYVADS. The CDR3 has 13 amino acids. The sequenced part of the CDR3 DNA is TGTGCCAGCAGTGACCGACAATCCTATGAACAGTAC. This sequence encodes CASSDRQSYEQY. The whole CDR3 sequence is CASSDRQSYEQYF.

With respect to this clone: Gene names are mouse gene names. Read coverage stops 1 residue before the CDR3 terminus; the germline J gene supplies the remainder. This chain uses TRBV15 with TRBJ1-4; D not resolved. The germline gives CDR1 SGHND, CDR2 FRSKSL. There are 14 residues in the CDR3. The V and J ends lost 3 bases and 0 bases respectively, with 5 bases between them. The DNA read from the CDR3 is TGTGCCAGCAGTTTTGGGGTTTCCAACGAAAGATTATTT. It translates to CASSFGVSNERLF. The entire CDR3 protein reads CASSFGVSNERLFF.

Turning to this clone: All gene names here are mouse names. The CDR3 end lies 1 residue beyond the end of the read and is filled in from the germline J gene. The V and J genes are TRBV13-3 and TRBJ2-2; D call uncertain. The CDR3 length is 13 residues. V lost 0 bases and J lost 4, with 4 bases in between. CDR1 is NNHDY and CDR2 is SYVADS in the germline V gene. Incomplete CDR3 DNA: TGTGCCAGCAGTGATGGGGGCACCGGGCAGCTCTAC. Amino acids: CASSDGGTGQLY. The entire CDR3 protein is CASSDGGTGQLYF.

As for this clone: Each gene name is a mouse one. The read ends 1 residue early relative to the CDR3; the germline J gene fills the gap. This sequence joins TRBV17 and TRBJ2-1; no firm D call. Germline-derived CDR1 and CDR2 are MNHDT and YYDKIL. V lost 1 base and J 8 bases, leaving 12 bases between the germline ends. The CDR3 has 14 residues. The sequenced CDR3 bases are TGTGCTAGCAGTAGAGCCCCGGGAAAATCTGAGCAGTTC. Its translation is CASSRAPGKSEQF. The entire CDR3 sequence reads CASSRAPGKSEQFF.

As concerns this clone: These gene names are mouse names. The read falls 1 residue short of the CDR3 end, and the missing part is taken from the germline J gene. The chain uses TRBV19 and TRBJ1-3; D unresolved. V lost 1 base to trimming and J lost 0 bases, with 5 bases between them. Germline V CDR1 and CDR2: FNHDT, SITEND (reference sequence). This CDR3 is 14 amino acids long. The covered CDR3 bases are TGTGCCAGCAGTATAAGCAGTTCTGGAAATACGCTCTAT. Protein product: CASSISSSGNTLY. The full CDR3 protein is CASSISSSGNTLYF. Based on the CDR3 plus reference TRBV19 and TRBJ1-3, the full variable domain is GGIITQTPKFLIGQEGQKLTLKCQQNFNHDTMYWYRQDSGKGLRLIYYSITENDLQKGDLSEGYDASREKKSSFSLTVTSAQKNEMAVFLCASSISSSGNTLYFGEGSRLIVV.

Points on this clone: Gene names are mouse gene names. The read terminates 1 residue ahead of where the CDR3 ends, so the germline J gene completes it. The chain is built from TRBV13-2 and TRBJ2-3; D is uncertain. Deletions cut 3 bases from V and 0 bases from J, with 11 bases between. This CDR3 is built from 15 residues. Germline V lookup: CDR1 NNHNN, CDR2 SYGAGS (reference sequence). The DNA read from the CDR3 is TGTGCCAGCGGTGGGAGCAGGTCTAGTGCAGAAACGCTGTAT. Residues: CASGGSRSSAETLY. The complete CDR3 protein is CASGGSRSSAETLYF.

Points on this clone: Gene and germline names: mouse. The CDR3 end lies 1 residue beyond the end of the read and is filled in from the germline J gene. This sequence joins TRBV13-2 and TRBJ2-5; D is possibly TRBD1 or TRBD2 (5 bases each). In germline, CDR1 is NNHNN, CDR2 SYGAGS (reference sequence). Trimming stripped 3 bases from V and 4 bases from J, with 15 bases between. This CDR3 region has 15 residues. CDR3 DNA (partial): TGTGCCAGCGGTGCTCCGGGGGAAGAAAAAGACACCCAGTAC. Amino acid sequence: CASGAPGEEKDTQY. The full CDR3 protein is CASGAPGEEKDTQYF.

As regards this clone: The gene symbols are mouse symbols. The CDR3 goes on 1 residue after the read ends, and that part is filled in from the germline J gene. The chain joins TRBV5 to TRBJ1-1, with a possible D match to TRBD1 (6 bases). Trimming left V 4 bases short and J 0 bases short, with 9 bases between. The germline V gene encodes CDR1 LGHNA and CDR2 YNLKQL (reference sequence). CDR3 length: 14 residues. The CDR3 loop reads CASSPGTTNTEVFF. The DNA read from the CDR3 is TGTGCCAGCAGCCCCGGGACAACAAACACAGAAGTCTTC.

Regarding this clone: Gene names denote mouse genes. Read data end 1 residue before the CDR3 end; the end is taken from the germline J gene. J is TRBJ2-5 and V is TRBV12-2, with a possible D match to TRBD1 (5 bases). Germline V CDR1 and CDR2: SGHLS, HYDKME. Deletions cut 2 bases from V and 2 bases from J, with 7 bases between. CDR3 length: 13 amino acids. CDR3 in amino acids: CASSRQSQDTQYF. CDR3 bases read: TGTGCCAGCTCTCGACAGTCCCAAGACACCCAGTAC. The entire variable domain, with the rest obtained from reference TRBV12-2 and TRBJ2-5, is as follows: NSGVVQSPRYIIKGKGERSILKCIPISGHLSVAWYQQTQGQELKFFIQHYDKMERDKGNLPSRFSVQQFDDYHSEMNMSALELEDSAVYFCASSRQSQDTQYFGPGTRLLVL.

This clone has just a few counts. The gene symbols are mouse symbols. The missing CDR3 end, 1 residue past where the read stops, is filled in from the germline J gene. V usage is TRBV12-1 and J usage is TRBJ1-5; TRBD1 aligns across 7 bases. The CDR3 has 15 amino acids. The V and J ends lost 6 bases and 0 bases, in that order; junction bases with no gene match: 7. Germline loops: CDR1 SGHSN, CDR2 HYEKVE. The CDR3 region is CASPPNRGNNQAPLF. Partial CDR3 DNA: TGTGCCAGCCCCCCTAACAGGGGTAACAACCAGGCTCCGCTT.

To note about this clone: The gene names given are mouse names. The read finishes 1 residue shy of the CDR3 end, and the germline J gene is used to complete it. This chain joins TRBV13-3 and TRBJ2-1; 7 bases match TRBD2. From germline, CDR1 is NNHDY and CDR2 SYVADS. With V trimmed by 0 bases and J by 3 bases, 0 bases remained unmatched. This CDR3 comprises 14 residues. Partial CDR3 DNA: TGTGCCAGCAGTGATGCTGGGGGCTATGCTGAGCAGTTC. Its translation is CASSDAGGYAEQF. The CDR3, in full, reads CASSDAGGYAEQFF.